This T cell receptor beta chain was documented in a study of cytomegalovirus exposure and HLA in healthy donors. General observations from the study: Diagnosis of cytomegalovirus status made by the classifier reportedly showed high specificity and sensitivity.

CDR3 length: 15 amino acids. Germline V gene lookup returns CDR1 MGHRA and CDR2 YSYEKL. J gave up 8 bases and V 0 bases, and 8 bases lay outside the gene matches. This clone appeared a single time. Its antigen is as yet unknown. Generated by immunoSEQ multiplex PCR, the TCRdb table keeps only in-frame clones and is missing some. The sample lists around 190,000 clones, 85% occurring once. The receptor's source is a man aged 18 to 30 in good health and CMV-seropositive. This rearrangement joins TRBV4-1 to TRBJ1-1; 8 nucleotides match TRBD1. The sequencing input was PBMCs. The CDR3 DNA reads TGCGCCAGCAGCCAAGATGGGACAGGTACTGCCGAAGCTTTCTTT. Protein product: CASSQDGTGTAEAFF.